Listed below are T cell receptor beta chains from one sample, sequenced in a study of cytomegalovirus exposure and HLA in healthy donors. The protocol was immunoSEQ multiplex PCR, while the TCRdb copy is restricted to in-frame clones and leaves out a portion. The sample lists approximately 240,000 clones, 70% to 85% occurring once. Sequencing input: PBMCs. The receptors originated from a woman aged 40 to 50 in good health and CMV-seronegative. The CDR3 runs from the conserved cysteine through the conserved F or W. Each record gives: CDR3 DNA, CDR3 protein, clone size, V gene, J gene, D gene. D genes are given only for firm matches. The listing skips clone size in some rows; elsewhere it reads once, few, many or a size class.

CDR3nt: TGTGCCAGTAGTTCCCGGACAGGGGGCGTCGAGCAGTACTTC
CDR3aa: CASSSRTGGVEQYF
abundance: NA
v_gene: TRBV19
j_gene: TRBJ2-7
d_gene: TRBD1

CDR3nt: TGTGCCAGCAGTCTCTACCTCAATCAGCCCCAGCATTTT
CDR3aa: CASSLYLNQPQHF
abundance: NA
v_gene: TRBV27
j_gene: TRBJ1-5
d_gene: NA

CDR3nt: TGTGCCAGCAGCACGACCGGGACAGGGTTCATTGTATGGACTGAAGCTTTCTTT
CDR3aa: CASSTTGTGFIVWTEAFF
abundance: NA
v_gene: TRBV28
j_gene: TRBJ1-1
d_gene: TRBD1

CDR3nt: TGTGCCAGCAGCAAGCCCAGACAGCTTGCCTACGAGCAGTACTTC
CDR3aa: CASSKPRQLAYEQYF
abundance: NA
v_gene: TRBV11-2
j_gene: TRBJ2-7
d_gene: NA

CDR3nt: TGTGCCAGCAGCTTGGGGGGGCGCGAGCAGTACTTC
CDR3aa: CASSLGGREQYF
abundance: few
v_gene: TRBV5-6
j_gene: TRBJ2-7
d_gene: NA

CDR3nt: TGTGCCAGCAGTGCGCGGAGGGCTACCTACGAGCAGTACTTC
CDR3aa: CASSARRATYEQYF
abundance: NA
v_gene: TRBV7-2
j_gene: TRBJ2-7
d_gene: NA

CDR3nt: TGTGCCAGCAGAAGCGGGGAGTACCAAGAGACCCAGTACTTC
CDR3aa: CASRSGEYQETQYF
abundance: NA
v_gene: TRBV7-9
j_gene: TRBJ2-5
d_gene: TRBD2

CDR3nt: TGCGCCAGCATTAACGGGGCAGGGACTGGGAATGAGCAGTTCTTC
CDR3aa: CASINGAGTGNEQFF
abundance: NA
v_gene: TRBV5-1
j_gene: TRBJ2-1
d_gene: NA

CDR3nt: TGTGCCTGGAGAGGAGGGACAGGAGATAATGAAAAACTGTTTTTT
CDR3aa: CAWRGGTGDNEKLFF
abundance: NA
v_gene: TRBV30
j_gene: TRBJ1-4
d_gene: TRBD1

CDR3nt: TGTGCCAGCAGCACAACGGACAGGGCCGACTATGGCTACACCTTC
CDR3aa: CASSTTDRADYGYTF
abundance: NA
v_gene: TRBV7-9
j_gene: TRBJ1-2
d_gene: TRBD1

CDR3nt: TGTGCCAGCAGTGACTCGAGTCGGGGGGCCGGTGGCTACACCTTC
CDR3aa: CASSDSSRGAGGYTF
abundance: once
v_gene: TRBV6-4
j_gene: TRBJ1-2
d_gene: NA

CDR3nt: TGTGCCAGCAGTAGGGACAGGGGTCGTGGGAACACTGAAGCTTTCTTT
CDR3aa: CASSRDRGRGNTEAFF
abundance: NA
v_gene: TRBV2
j_gene: TRBJ1-1
d_gene: TRBD1